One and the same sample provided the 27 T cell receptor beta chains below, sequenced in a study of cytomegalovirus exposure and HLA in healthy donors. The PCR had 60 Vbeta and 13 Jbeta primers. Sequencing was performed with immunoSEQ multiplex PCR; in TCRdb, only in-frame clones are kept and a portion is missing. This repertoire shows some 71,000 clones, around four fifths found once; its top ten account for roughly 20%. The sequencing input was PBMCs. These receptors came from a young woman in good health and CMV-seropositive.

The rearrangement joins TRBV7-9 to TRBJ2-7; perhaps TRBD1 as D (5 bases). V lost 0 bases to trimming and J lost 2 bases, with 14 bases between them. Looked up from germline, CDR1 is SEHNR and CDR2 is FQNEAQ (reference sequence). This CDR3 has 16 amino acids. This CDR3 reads CASSLALGQGTYEQYF. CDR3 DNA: TGTGCCAGCAGCTTAGCGCTGGGGCAGGGAACCTACGAGCAGTACTTC.

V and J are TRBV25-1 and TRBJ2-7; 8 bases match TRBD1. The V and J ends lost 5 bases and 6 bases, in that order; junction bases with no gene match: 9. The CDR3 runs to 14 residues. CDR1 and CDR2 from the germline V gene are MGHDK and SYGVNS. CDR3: CASSWSRTGSEQYF. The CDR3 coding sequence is TGTGCCAGCAGTTGGTCCCGGACAGGGAGCGAGCAGTACTTC.

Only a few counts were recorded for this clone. DNA for the CDR3: TGTGCCAGCACCCTATCCTCAACTAACACTGAAGCTTTCTTT. Protein: CASTLSSTNTEAFF. The chain couples TRBV9 to TRBJ1-1; no reliable D call. The CDR3 has 14 residues. V lost 6 bases and J 2 bases, leaving 14 bases between the germline ends. CDR1 and CDR2 (germline): SGDLS, YYNGEE.

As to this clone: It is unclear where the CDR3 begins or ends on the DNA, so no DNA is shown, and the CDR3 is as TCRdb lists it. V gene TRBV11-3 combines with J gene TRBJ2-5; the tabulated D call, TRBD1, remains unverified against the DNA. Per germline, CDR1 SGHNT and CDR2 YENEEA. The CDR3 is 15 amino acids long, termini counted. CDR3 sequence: CASSVGPGQQETQYF.

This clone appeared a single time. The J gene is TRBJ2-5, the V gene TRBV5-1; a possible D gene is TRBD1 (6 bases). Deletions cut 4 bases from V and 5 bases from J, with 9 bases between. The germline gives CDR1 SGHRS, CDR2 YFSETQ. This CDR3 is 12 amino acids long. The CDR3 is CASSHTGETQYF. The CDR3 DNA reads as TGCGCCAGCAGCCATACAGGGGAGACCCAGTACTTC.

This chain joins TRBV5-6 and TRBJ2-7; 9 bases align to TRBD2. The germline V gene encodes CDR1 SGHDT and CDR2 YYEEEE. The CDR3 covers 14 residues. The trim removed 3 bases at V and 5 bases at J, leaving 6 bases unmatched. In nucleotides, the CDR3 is TGTGCCAGCAGCTGGTGGGGACTAGCCGACGAGCAGTACTTC. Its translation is CASSWWGLADEQYF.

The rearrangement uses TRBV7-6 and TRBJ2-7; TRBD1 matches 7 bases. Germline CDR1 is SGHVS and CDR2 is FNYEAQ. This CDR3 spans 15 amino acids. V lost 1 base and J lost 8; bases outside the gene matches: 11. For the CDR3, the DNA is TGTGCCAGCAGCTTAGGGGGGACAGCGGAGAAGAAGCAGTACTTC. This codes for CASSLGGTAEKKQYF.

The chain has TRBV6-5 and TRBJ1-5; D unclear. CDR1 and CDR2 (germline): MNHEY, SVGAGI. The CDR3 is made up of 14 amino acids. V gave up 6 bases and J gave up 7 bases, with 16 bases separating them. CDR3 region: CASSQLTRGQPQHF. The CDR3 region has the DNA TGTGCCAGCAGCCAACTGACCCGAGGACAGCCCCAGCATTTT.

The CDR3 DNA sequence: TGTGCCAGCAGTTTCATCAAAAGGGGGCTTAACACCTTC. Residues: CASSFIKRGLNTF. This chain links TRBV28 with TRBJ1-2; 7 positions agree with TRBD1. V was clipped by 3 bases and J by 12 bases; unmatched bases: 10. This CDR3 region has 13 residues. CDR1 is MDHEN and CDR2 is SYDVKM in the germline V gene.

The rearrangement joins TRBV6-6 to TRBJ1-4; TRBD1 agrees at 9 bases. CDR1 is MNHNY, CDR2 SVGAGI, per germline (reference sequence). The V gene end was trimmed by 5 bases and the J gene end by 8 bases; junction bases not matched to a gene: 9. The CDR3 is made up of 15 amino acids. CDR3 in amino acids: CASSHPDRGREKLFF. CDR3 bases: TGTGCCAGCAGTCACCCGGACAGGGGAAGAGAAAAACTGTTTTTT.

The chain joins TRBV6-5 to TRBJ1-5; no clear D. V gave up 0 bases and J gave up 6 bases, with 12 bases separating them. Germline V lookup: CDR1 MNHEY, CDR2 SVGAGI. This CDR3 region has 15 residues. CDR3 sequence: CASSYSGREGQPQHF. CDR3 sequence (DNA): TGTGCCAGCAGTTACTCCGGACGGGAAGGTCAGCCCCAGCATTTT.

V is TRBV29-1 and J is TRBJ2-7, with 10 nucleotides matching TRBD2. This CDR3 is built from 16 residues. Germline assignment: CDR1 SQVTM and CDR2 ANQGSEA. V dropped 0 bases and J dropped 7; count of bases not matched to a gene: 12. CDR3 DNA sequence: TGCAGCGTTGAAGAGGCTTGGGCTAGCGGGAGCCGTGAGCAGTACTTC. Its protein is CSVEEAWASGSREQYF.

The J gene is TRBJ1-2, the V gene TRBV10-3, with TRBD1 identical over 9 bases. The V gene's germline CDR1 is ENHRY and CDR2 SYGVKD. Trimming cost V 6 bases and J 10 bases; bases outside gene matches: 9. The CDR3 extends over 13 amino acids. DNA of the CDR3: TGTGCCATCAGAAACCGGGACAGGGTTTTCTACACCTTC. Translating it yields CAIRNRDRVFYTF.

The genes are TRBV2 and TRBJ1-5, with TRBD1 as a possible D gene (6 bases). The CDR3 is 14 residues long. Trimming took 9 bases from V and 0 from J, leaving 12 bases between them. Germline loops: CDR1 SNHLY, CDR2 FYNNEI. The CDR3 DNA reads TGTGCCAGTACAGGGATAGGTAGCAATCAGCCCCAGCATTTT. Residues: CASTGIGSNQPQHF.

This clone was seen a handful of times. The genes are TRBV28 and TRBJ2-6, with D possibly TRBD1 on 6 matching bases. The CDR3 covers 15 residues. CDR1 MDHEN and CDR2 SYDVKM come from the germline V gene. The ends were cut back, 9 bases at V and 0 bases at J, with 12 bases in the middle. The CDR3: CASDTGSSGANVLTF. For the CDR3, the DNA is TGTGCCAGTGATACAGGGTCCTCTGGGGCCAACGTCCTGACTTTC.

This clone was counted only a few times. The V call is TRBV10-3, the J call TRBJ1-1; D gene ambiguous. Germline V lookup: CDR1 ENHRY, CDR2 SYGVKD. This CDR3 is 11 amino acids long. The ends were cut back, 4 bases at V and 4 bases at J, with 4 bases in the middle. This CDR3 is CAISGSTEAFF. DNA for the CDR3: TGTGCCATCAGTGGCAGCACTGAAGCTTTCTTT.

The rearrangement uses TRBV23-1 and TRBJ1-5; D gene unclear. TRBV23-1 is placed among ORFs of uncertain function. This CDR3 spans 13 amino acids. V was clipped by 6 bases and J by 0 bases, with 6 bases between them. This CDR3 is CASRPGSNQPQHF. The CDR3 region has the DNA TGCGCCAGCAGACCAGGTAGCAATCAGCCCCAGCATTTT.

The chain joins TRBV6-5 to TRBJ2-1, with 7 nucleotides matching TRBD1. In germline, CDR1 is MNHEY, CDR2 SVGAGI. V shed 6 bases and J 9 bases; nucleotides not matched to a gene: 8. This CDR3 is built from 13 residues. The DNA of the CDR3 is TGTGCCAGCAGGCTACTAGGGGACAGTGAGCAGTTCTTC. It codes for CASRLLGDSEQFF.

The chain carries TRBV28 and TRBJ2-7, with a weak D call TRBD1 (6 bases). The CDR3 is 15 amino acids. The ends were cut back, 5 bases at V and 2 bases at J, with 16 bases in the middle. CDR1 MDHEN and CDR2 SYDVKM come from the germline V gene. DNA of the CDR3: TGTGCCAGCAGTCTGGGACACAGAGCAACCTACGAGCAGTACTTC. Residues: CASSLGHRATYEQYF. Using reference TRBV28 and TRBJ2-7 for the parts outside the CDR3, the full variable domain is DVKVTQSSRYLVKRTGEKVFLECVQDMDHENMFWYRQDPGLGLRLIYFSYDVKMKEKGDIPEGYSVSREKKERFSLILESASTNQTSMYLCASSLGHRATYEQYFGPGTRLTVT.

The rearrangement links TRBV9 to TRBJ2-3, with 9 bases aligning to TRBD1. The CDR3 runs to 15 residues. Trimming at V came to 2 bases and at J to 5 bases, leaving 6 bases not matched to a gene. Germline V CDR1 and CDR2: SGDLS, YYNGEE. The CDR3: CASSVTGGEGDTQYF. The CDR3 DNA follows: TGTGCCAGCAGCGTCACAGGGGGCGAAGGAGATACGCAGTATTTT.

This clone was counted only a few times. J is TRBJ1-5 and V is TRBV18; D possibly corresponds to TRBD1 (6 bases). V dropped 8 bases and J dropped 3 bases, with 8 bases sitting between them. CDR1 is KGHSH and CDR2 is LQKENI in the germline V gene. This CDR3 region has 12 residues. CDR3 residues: CASRDTNQPQHF. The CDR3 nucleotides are TGTGCCAGCCGGGACACCAATCAGCCCCAGCATTTT. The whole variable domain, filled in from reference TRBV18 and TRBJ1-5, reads NAGVMQNPRHLVRRRGQEARLRCSPMKGHSHVYWYRQLPEEGLKFMVYLQKENIIDESGMPKERFSAEFPKEGPSILRIQQVVRGDSAAYFCASRDTNQPQHFGDGTRLSIL.

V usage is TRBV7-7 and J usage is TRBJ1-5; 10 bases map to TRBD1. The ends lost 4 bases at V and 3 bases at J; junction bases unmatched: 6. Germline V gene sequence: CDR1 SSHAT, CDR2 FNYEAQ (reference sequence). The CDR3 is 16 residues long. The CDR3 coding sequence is TGTGCCAGCAGCTCCCGACAGGGGGCGGACAATCAGCCCCAGCATTTT. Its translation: CASSSRQGADNQPQHF.

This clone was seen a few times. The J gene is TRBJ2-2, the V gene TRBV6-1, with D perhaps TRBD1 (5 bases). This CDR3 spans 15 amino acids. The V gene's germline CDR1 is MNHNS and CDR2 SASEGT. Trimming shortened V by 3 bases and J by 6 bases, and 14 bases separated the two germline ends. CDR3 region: CASSEGPEGAGELFF. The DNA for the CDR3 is TGTGCCAGCAGTGAGGGGCCTGAAGGGGCCGGGGAGCTGTTTTTT.

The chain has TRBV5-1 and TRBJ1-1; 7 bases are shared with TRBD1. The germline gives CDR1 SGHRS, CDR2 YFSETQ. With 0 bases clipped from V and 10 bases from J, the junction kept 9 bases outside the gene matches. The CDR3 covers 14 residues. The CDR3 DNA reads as TGCGCCAGCAGCTTGGAAACAGGGGCAGCCGGAGCTTTCTTT. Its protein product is CASSLETGAAGAFF.

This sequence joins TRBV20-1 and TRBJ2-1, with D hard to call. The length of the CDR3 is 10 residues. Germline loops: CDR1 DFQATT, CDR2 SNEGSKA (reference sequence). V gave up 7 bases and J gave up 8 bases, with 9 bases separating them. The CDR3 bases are TGCAGTGTATCAGGCCATGAGCAGTTCTTC. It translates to CSVSGHEQFF.

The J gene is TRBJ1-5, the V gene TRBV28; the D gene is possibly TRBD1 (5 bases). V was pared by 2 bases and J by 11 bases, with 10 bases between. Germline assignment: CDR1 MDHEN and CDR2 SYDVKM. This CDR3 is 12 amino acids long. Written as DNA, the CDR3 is TGTGCCAGCAGTTTAGTGCAGGGATCCCAGCATTTT. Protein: CASSLVQGSQHF.

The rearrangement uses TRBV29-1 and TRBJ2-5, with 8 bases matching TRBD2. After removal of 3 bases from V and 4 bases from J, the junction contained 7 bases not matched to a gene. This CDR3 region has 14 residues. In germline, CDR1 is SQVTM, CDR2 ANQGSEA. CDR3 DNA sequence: TGCAGCGTTGAGGAGCGGGAGTTGGGAGAGACCCAGTACTTC. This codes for CSVEERELGETQYF.